The 28 T cell receptor beta chains given below trace back to one sample, sequenced in a study of shared clonotypes between healthy human individuals. The data were produced by immunoSEQ multiplex PCR, yet TCRdb's version contains in-frame clones alone and is incomplete. Counted here are around 2.5 million clones, 90% to 95% occurring once; the ten biggest clones make up 0.36%. Sequenced material: naive CD4+ T cells from PBMCs. Noted subset: CD45RA+ positively selected. These receptors all stem from a man between 18 and 35 years old in good health. Some clones in this sample may be carry-over from other donors' samples.

The chain recombines TRBV18 with TRBJ1-3, with unresolved D. This CDR3 has 15 amino acids. The V end was cut by 2 bases, the J end by 1 base, with 9 bases between. Per germline, CDR1 KGHSH and CDR2 LQKENI. CDR3 residues: CASSPSDDSGNTIYF. The CDR3 nucleotides are TGTGCCAGCTCACCATCGGACGATTCTGGAAACACCATATATTTT.

This chain joins TRBV6-1 and TRBJ2-1; no reliable D call. CDR1 is MNHNS and CDR2 is SASEGT in the germline V gene. This CDR3 spans 11 amino acids. The germline V and J ends were trimmed by 6 bases and 9 bases, with 9 bases remaining between them. The CDR3 bases are TGTGCCAGCAGCAGTGGTCGTGAGCAGTTCTTC. Its protein is CASSSGREQFF.

The chain joins TRBV5-4 to TRBJ2-7; 9 nucleotides agree with TRBD1. V dropped 0 bases and J dropped 5; count of bases not matched to a gene: 6. This CDR3 has 15 amino acids. Germline values: CDR1 SGHNT, CDR2 YYREEE (reference sequence). The CDR3 sequence is CASSLAGTGIHEQYF. The CDR3, as DNA: TGTGCCAGCAGCTTGGCCGGGACAGGGATCCACGAGCAGTACTTC.

The V gene is TRBV28, the J gene TRBJ1-5; TRBD1 matches 8 bases. Trimming removed 2 bases from V and 11 bases from J; junction bases left unmatched: 17. The CDR3 spans 17 residues. Germline CDR1 and CDR2: MDHEN and SYDVKM. The CDR3 DNA reads as TGTGCCAGCAGTTTACCTACCGACAGGGGACTCCCCTCGGCCCAGCATTTT. This translates into CASSLPTDRGLPSAQHF.

With regard to this clone: This CDR3 is also generated by other DNA sequences in the sample. CDR3 DNA sequence: TGTGCCTGGAGTGTCCATGGGGGGACTGAAGCTTTCTTT. Translation gives CAWSVHGGTEAFF. This chain joins TRBV30 and TRBJ1-1; D possibly corresponds to TRBD1 (5 bases). V lost 0 bases and J 5 bases, leaving 10 bases between the germline ends. The V gene's germline CDR1 is GTSNPN and CDR2 SVGIG (reference sequence). The CDR3 totals 13 residues.

The CDR3 nucleotides read TGCCCCGGGGGACAGGGGATGCACGGTCCCTCAGATACGCAGTATTTT. This translates into CPGGQGMHGPSDTQYF. J is TRBJ2-3 and V is TRBV29-1, with 10 bases that match TRBD1. This CDR3 contains 16 residues. The germline V gene encodes CDR1 SQVTM and CDR2 ANQGSEA.

As regards this clone: The sample contains more than one DNA sequence encoding this CDR3. CDR3 in amino acids: CASSLGRGYGYTF. Here the CDR3 DNA reads TGCGCCAGCAGCTTGGGGCGGGGGTATGGCTACACCTTC. This chain links TRBV5-1 with TRBJ1-2; possibly TRBD1 for D (5 bases). Germline CDR1 is SGHRS and CDR2 is YFSETQ. V was pared by 0 bases and J by 5 bases, with 8 bases between. The CDR3 has 13 residues. The full variable domain, completed using reference TRBV5-1 and TRBJ1-2, is KAGVTQTPRYLIKTRGQQVTLSCSPISGHRSVSWYQQTPGQGLQFLFEYFSETQRNKGNFPGRFSGRQFSNSRSEMNVSTLELGDSALYLCASSLGRGYGYTFGSGTRLTVV.

The chain uses TRBV30 and TRBJ2-7; perhaps TRBD1 as D (6 bases). Germline loops: CDR1 GTSNPN, CDR2 SVGIG (reference sequence). Trimming took 3 bases from V and 2 from J, leaving 17 bases between them. The CDR3 totals 15 residues. The CDR3 DNA is TGTGCCTGGAGCGACCACAGGGTCTACACCTACGAGCAGTACTTC. Translation: CAWSDHRVYTYEQYF.

As concerns this clone: This specimen includes other DNA sequences encoding the same CDR3. The rearrangement links TRBV6-1 to TRBJ2-1; no firm D call. CDR1 MNHNS and CDR2 SASEGT come from the germline V gene. The CDR3 loop spans 11 amino acids. V lost 6 bases and J 2 bases, leaving 2 bases between the germline ends. The CDR3 reads CASSPYNEQFF. CDR3 nucleotide sequence: TGTGCCAGCAGCCCCTACAATGAGCAGTTCTTC.

Of note for this clone: At the DNA level, this CDR3 is encoded by other sequences in the same sample as well. The CDR3, as DNA: TGTGCCAGCAGCCTCACTAGCGGATTCTACAATGAGCAGTTCTTC. This translates into CASSLTSGFYNEQFF. The chain recombines TRBV7-3 with TRBJ2-1; 8 positions agree with TRBD2. Germline V gives CDR1 SGHTA, CDR2 FQGTGA. CDR3 size: 15 residues. The V gene end was trimmed by 5 bases and the J gene end by 3 bases; junction bases not matched to a gene: 6.

This chain uses TRBV5-1 with TRBJ2-2, with a tentative D call TRBD1 (6 bases). This CDR3 spans 15 amino acids. Looked up from germline, CDR1 is SGHRS and CDR2 is YFSETQ. V lost 0 bases to trimming and J lost 7 bases, with 13 bases between them. In DNA form, the CDR3 reads TGCGCCAGCAGCTTGGGCAGCCAGGGGTTCGGGGAGCTGTTTTTT. Translating gives CASSLGSQGFGELFF. Drawing the rest from reference TRBV5-1 and TRBJ2-2, the complete variable domain is KAGVTQTPRYLIKTRGQQVTLSCSPISGHRSVSWYQQTPGQGLQFLFEYFSETQRNKGNFPGRFSGRQFSNSRSEMNVSTLELGDSALYLCASSLGSQGFGELFFGEGSRLTVL.

The rearrangement uses TRBV5-1 and TRBJ2-1; TRBD2 agrees at 9 bases. After removal of 4 bases from V and 6 bases from J, the junction contained 11 bases not matched to a gene. This CDR3 has 16 amino acids. Germline values: CDR1 SGHRS, CDR2 YFSETQ. CDR3 bases: TGCGCCAGCAGCGGGCTGGCGGGAGGGCCGGGCAATGAGCAGTTCTTC. Its protein product is CASSGLAGGPGNEQFF.

V is TRBV9 and J is TRBJ2-2, with a weak D call TRBD2 (7 bases). This CDR3 is 16 amino acids long. With 4 bases removed from V and 0 bases from J, the gap between germline ends came to 13 bases. Germline V lookup: CDR1 SGDLS, CDR2 YYNGEE. CDR3 DNA sequence: TGTGCCAGCAGCAGGGGGGGTACATCGAACACCGGGGAGCTGTTTTTT. This codes for CASSRGGTSNTGELFF.

The rearrangement joins TRBV6-1 to TRBJ2-2; D not certain. V was shortened by 5 bases and J by 4 bases, with 14 bases between the two germline ends. The germline V gene encodes CDR1 MNHNS and CDR2 SASEGT. CDR3 length equals 15 residues. This chain's CDR3 is CASSRTGSSTGELFF. Here the CDR3 DNA reads TGTGCCAGCAGTCGAACCGGGTCCAGCACCGGGGAGCTGTTTTTT.

The CDR3 DNA reads as TGTGCCAGCAGCTTTGAAGTACAACCCATGAACACTGAAGCTTTCTTT. It codes for CASSFEVQPMNTEAFF. The rearrangement joins TRBV7-3 to TRBJ1-1; D gene unclear. V lost 3 bases, J lost 0 bases, and 14 bases lay in between. CDR1 and CDR2 (germline): SGHTA, FQGTGA. The CDR3 is 16 amino acids.

About this clone itself: The sample holds other DNA sequences that translate to the same CDR3. V and J are TRBV5-1 and TRBJ2-1, with D perhaps TRBD2 (5 bases). From germline, CDR1 is SGHRS and CDR2 YFSETQ. CDR3 length equals 13 residues. The V and J ends lost 0 bases and 7 bases respectively, with 8 bases between them. DNA for the CDR3: TGCGCCAGCAGCTTGGCCGGGATAAATGAGCAGTTCTTC. It encodes CASSLAGINEQFF.

This chain joins TRBV5-1 and TRBJ2-7; 8 bases map to TRBD1. The CDR3 is 15 residues long. J was trimmed by 5 bases and V by 0 bases; bases with no gene match: 7. Per germline, CDR1 SGHRS and CDR2 YFSETQ. CDR3 sequence (DNA): TGCGCCAGCAGCTTGGTGCCAGGGGGCGGAAACGAGCAGTACTTC. Its translation is CASSLVPGGGNEQYF.

The V call is TRBV19, the J call TRBJ1-5; 7 nucleotides line up with TRBD1. V lost 3 bases, J lost 3 bases, and 5 bases stayed unmatched. Germline CDR1 LNHDA, CDR2 SQIVND (reference sequence). The CDR3 sequence is 15 residues long. The CDR3 coding sequence is TGTGCCAGTAGTATCCGGGGACAGTACAATCAGCCCCAGCATTTT. Translation: CASSIRGQYNQPQHF.

The chain has TRBV2 and TRBJ2-1, with 9 bases fitting TRBD2. Germline V gene data show CDR1 as SNHLY and CDR2 as FYNNEI. V dropped 0 bases and J dropped 6; count of bases not matched to a gene: 3. The CDR3 totals 15 residues. In DNA form, the CDR3 reads TGTGCCAGCAGTGAAGCTAGCGGGAGTTTCAATGAGCAGTTCTTC. Translated: CASSEASGSFNEQFF.

The chain employs TRBV7-2 and TRBJ2-1, with D tentatively TRBD2 (6 bases). Germline V gene lookup returns CDR1 SGHTA and CDR2 FQGNSA. Trimming removed 5 bases at V and 6 bases at J, with 17 bases between. The CDR3 extends over 15 amino acids. DNA of the CDR3: TGTGCCAGCAGCCCTCCCGCGGGAAGGATCAATGAGCAGTTCTTC. Its protein product is CASSPPAGRINEQFF.

The chain is built from TRBV7-8 and TRBJ1-1; perhaps TRBD1 as D (5 bases). From germline, CDR1 is SGHVS and CDR2 FQNEAQ. CDR3 size: 18 residues. Trimming removed 2 bases from V and 0 bases from J, with 19 bases in between. The CDR3 coding sequence is TGTGCCAGCAGCTTAAGGGGTCGGGCCCTAATTATGAACACTGAAGCTTTCTTT. This codes for CASSLRGRALIMNTEAFF. The full variable domain, its missing parts supplied by reference TRBV7-8 and TRBJ1-1, is GAGVSQSPRYKVAKRGQDVALRCDPISGHVSLFWYQQALGQGPEFLTYFQNEAQLDKSGLPSDRFFAERPEGSVSTLKIQRTQQEDSAVYLCASSLRGRALIMNTEAFFGQGTRLTVV.

The chain carries TRBV7-3 and TRBJ2-2; 7 positions agree with TRBD1. CDR3 length: 14 amino acids. Per the germline V gene, CDR1 is SGHTA and CDR2 is FQGTGA. Unmatched junction bases numbered 6, after V lost 5 bases and J lost 6 bases. The CDR3 sequence is CASSPTGSAGELFF. CDR3 in DNA: TGTGCCAGCAGCCCGACAGGGAGCGCCGGGGAGCTGTTTTTT.

The chain couples TRBV11-2 to TRBJ1-1, with TRBD1 identical over 7 bases. The CDR3 runs 14 residues. Germline V lookup: CDR1 SGHAT, CDR2 FQNNGV. V was clipped by 3 bases and J by 4 bases; unmatched bases: 5. CDR3 in DNA: TGTGCCAGCAGCTTCTCGACAGGGACCACTGAAGCTTTCTTT. It encodes CASSFSTGTTEAFF. The full variable domain, completed using reference TRBV11-2 and TRBJ1-1, is EAGVAQSPRYKIIEKRQSVAFWCNPISGHATLYWYQQILGQGPKLLIQFQNNGVVDDSQLPKDRFSAERLKGVDSTLKIQPAKLEDSAVYLCASSFSTGTTEAFFGQGTRLTVV.

This rearrangement joins TRBV29-1 to TRBJ2-3; the D gene is possibly TRBD1 (5 bases). This CDR3 has 14 amino acids. Germline CDR1 reads SQVTM; CDR2 reads ANQGSEA. Trimming removed 5 bases at V and 3 bases at J, with 15 bases between. The CDR3 sequence: CSVNAGFDTDTQYF. Written as DNA, the CDR3 is TGCAGCGTTAATGCAGGGTTTGATACAGATACGCAGTATTTT.

The chain links TRBV14 to TRBJ2-3; tentative D call: TRBD1 (5 bases). In germline, CDR1 is SGHDN, CDR2 FVKESK. The CDR3 totals 14 residues. V lost 2 bases and J 1 base, leaving 7 bases between the germline ends. CDR3 DNA: TGTGCCAGCAGCCAATGGGGCCGCACAGATACGCAGTATTTT. Encoded protein: CASSQWGRTDTQYF.

The CDR3 here is CASSQDNGLASPYNEQFF. For the CDR3, the DNA is TGCGCCAGCAGCCAGGATAACGGACTAGCGAGTCCCTACAATGAGCAGTTCTTC. The rearrangement joins TRBV4-1 to TRBJ2-1; the match to TRBD2 covers 9 bases. Germline V lookup: CDR1 MGHRA, CDR2 YSYEKL. J lost 2 bases, V lost 3 bases, and 11 bases had no gene match. The length of the CDR3 is 18 residues.

The chain employs TRBV7-9 and TRBJ1-5; D is uncertain. Looked up from germline, CDR1 is SEHNR and CDR2 is FQNEAQ (reference sequence). The V end lost 5 bases, the J end lost 4 bases, and 21 bases lay between the germline ends. CDR3 length: 17 amino acids. CDR3 DNA sequence: TGTGCCAGCAGCCCTGGAGGGTTCAACCCAGTAAATCAGCCCCAGCATTTT. Its translation: CASSPGGFNPVNQPQHF.

The chain has TRBV4-3 and TRBJ2-5, with D perhaps being TRBD1 or TRBD2 (5 bases each). CDR1 is LGHNA, CDR2 YSLEER, per germline. V dropped 2 bases and J dropped 5 bases, with 21 bases sitting between them. The CDR3 totals 17 residues. The CDR3 nucleotides read TGCGCCAGCAGCCAATCACCGGGACCCCTTGCCCCGGAGACCCAGTACTTC. It translates to CASSQSPGPLAPETQYF.